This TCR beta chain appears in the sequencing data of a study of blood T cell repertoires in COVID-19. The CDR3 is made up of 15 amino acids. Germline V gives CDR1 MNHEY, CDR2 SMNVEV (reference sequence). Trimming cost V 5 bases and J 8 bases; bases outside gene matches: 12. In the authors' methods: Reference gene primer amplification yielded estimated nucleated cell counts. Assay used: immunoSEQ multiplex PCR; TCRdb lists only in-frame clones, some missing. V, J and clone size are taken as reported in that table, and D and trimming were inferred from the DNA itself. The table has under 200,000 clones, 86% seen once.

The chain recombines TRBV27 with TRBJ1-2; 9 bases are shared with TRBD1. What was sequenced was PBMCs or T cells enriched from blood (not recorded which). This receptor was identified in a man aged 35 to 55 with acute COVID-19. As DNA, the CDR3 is TGTGCCAGCAGTCTACGCTACAGGGGGCTGGGCGGCTACACCTTC. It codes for CASSLRYRGLGGYTF.